The source of this T cell receptor beta chain is a study of blood T cell repertoires in COVID-19. Study summary: Samples came from the United States, Italy and Spain, spanning acute and convalescent COVID-19. The analysed material was cDNA or gDNA that came from T cells, B-cell-depleted T cells, or PBMCs.

Original processing methods: Reference gene primer amplification in the assay estimated nucleated cell counts. TCRdb's copy holds only in-frame clones and misses some; the assay was immunoSEQ multiplex PCR. That table furnishes V, J and clone size, whereas the DNA furnished D and trimming. The profile shows under 300,000 clones, approximately 90% of them singletons. Trimming removed 0 bases from V and 7 bases from J, with 10 bases in between. This CDR3 comprises 14 residues. CDR1 MNHEY and CDR2 SVGAGI come from the germline V gene. This receptor was obtained from a man aged 60 to 69 who had recovered from COVID-19. The specimen sequenced was peripheral blood. The chain carries TRBV6-5 and TRBJ2-1, with TRBD2 as a possible D gene (6 bases). The CDR3 bases are TGTGCCAGCAGTTACTCGATCGGGGGTAATGAGCAGTTCTTC. This sequence encodes CASSYSIGGNEQFF.